These 2 T cell receptor beta chains came from one sample sequenced in a study of chemoradiotherapy in HPV16-positive cancers. Sequencing used immunoSEQ multiplex PCR; TCRdb keeps in-frame clones, though not all of them. The table lists roughly 1,500 clones, just under 75% of them singletons. This specimen consisted of tumor tissue, obtained from a patient who underwent chemoradiotherapy. These receptors came from a human donor with HPV-associated anogenital cancer.

This chain links TRBV7-9 with TRBJ1-1; perhaps TRBD1 as D (5 bases). The V end was cut by 2 bases, the J end by 1 base, with 8 bases between. Germline V gene lookup returns CDR1 SEHNR and CDR2 FQNEAQ (reference sequence). The CDR3 is made up of 14 amino acids. The CDR3 loop reads CASSLNGGNTEAFF. The DNA for the CDR3 is TGTGCCAGCAGCTTAAATGGGGGGAACACTGAAGCTTTCTTT.

This chain links TRBV9 with TRBJ1-5; 9 positions match TRBD1. The CDR3 runs 15 residues. Germline V gene lookup returns CDR1 SGDLS and CDR2 YYNGEE. Trimming cost V 4 bases and J 2 bases; bases outside gene matches: 4. CDR3 protein: CASSRGQGGNQPQHF. CDR3 nucleotide sequence: TGTGCCAGCAGCCGGGGACAGGGAGGCAATCAGCCCCAGCATTTT.